These T cell receptor beta chains were read from a single sample in a study of blood T cell repertoires in COVID-19. Clones were read by immunoSEQ multiplex PCR, and TCRdb kept only the in-frame ones, dropping some. In the table there are 55,000 or so clones, around 87% of which are singletons. Material: peripheral blood. These receptors came from a man aged 60 to 69 with active or convalescent COVID-19. Both conserved end residues are part of each CDR3. A D gene is named only where the DNA matches it firmly. Size values are once, few and many counts, or a class for expanded clones, and some rows have none.

d_gene	abundance	v_gene	len	j_gene	CDR3nt	CDR3aa
TRBD2	.	TRBV27	18	TRBJ2-6	TGTGCCAGCAGTTTTGGCGGGGCGGGGGGCTCTGGGGCCAACGTCCTGACTTTC	CASSFGGAGGSGANVLTF
TRBD2	.	TRBV11-2	16	TRBJ2-1	TGTGCCAGCAGCTTACTCGCCGCTAGCGGGGCCCACGAGCAGTTCTTC	CASSLLAASGAHEQFF
.	.	TRBV5-4	17	TRBJ2-3	TGTGCCAGCAGCCCTGACGGGGACTCCGCTAGCACAGATACGCAGTATTTT	CASSPDGDSASTDTQYF
.	once	TRBV7-9	15	TRBJ1-2	TGTGCCAGCAGCTTATACGCAGGGGCTGGCTATGGCTACACCTTC	CASSLYAGAGYGYTF
TRBD1	.	TRBV6-6	15	TRBJ1-5	TGTGCCAGCAGCCGGGACAGGGCAGGCAAACAGCCCCAGCATTTT	CASSRDRAGKQPQHF
.	few	TRBV5-5	11	TRBJ2-7	TGTGCCAGCAGCTTGGTATACGAGCAGTACTTC	CASSLVYEQYF
TRBD1	.	TRBV5-5	19	TRBJ2-1	TGTGCCAGCAGCTCGGGGACAGGGAACCTACGCAGCTCCTACAATGAGCAGTTCTTC	CASSSGTGNLRSSYNEQFF
TRBD1	.	TRBV2	15	TRBJ2-4	TGTGCCAGCACCCGGGGACAGGGGGCGAAAAACATTCAGTACTTC	CASTRGQGAKNIQYF
.	.	TRBV27	15	TRBJ2-2	TGTGCCAGCAAGGCGGGGGACACCGGGACCGGGGAGCTGTTTTTT	CASKAGDTGTGELFF
TRBD2	.	TRBV11-2	14	TRBJ2-7	TGTGCCAGCAGTCGGACTAGCGGGCTATACGAGCAGTACTTC	CASSRTSGLYEQYF
.	.	TRBV28	14	TRBJ2-3	TGTGCCAGCAGTGGGGGGGGCGGGGCAGATACGCAGTATTTT	CASSGGGGADTQYF
.	.	TRBV10-1	13	TRBJ1-1	TGCGCCAGCAGTGAGCAGGGAAACACTGAAGCTTTCTTT	CASSEQGNTEAFF
TRBD2	.	TRBV6-5	14	TRBJ2-7	TGTGCCAGCAGCCTACTAGCGGGAGTATACGAGCAGTACTTC	CASSLLAGVYEQYF
TRBD1	.	TRBV18	12	TRBJ1-2	TGTGCCAGCTCGCCAACAGGGGATGGCTACACCTTC	CASSPTGDGYTF
.	.	TRBV28	13	TRBJ1-2	TGTGCCAGCAGTTCCTTCCTGGGGAGTGGCTACACCTTC	CASSSFLGSGYTF
.	.	TRBV19	16	TRBJ1-3	TGTGCCAGTTCTATTGGAGGGTCCATCTCTGGAAACACCATATATTTT	CASSIGGSISGNTIYF
TRBD2	once	TRBV10-3	17	TRBJ2-1	TGTGCCATCAGTGAGTCGGAGACTAGCGGGACGCGGAATGAGCAGTTCTTC	CAISESETSGTRNEQFF
TRBD1	.	TRBV11-2	18	TRBJ2-2	TGTGCCAGCAGCTTCGGACCTACAGGGGTAGGGGAGTCCGGGGAGCTGTTTTTT	CASSFGPTGVGESGELFF
TRBD1	.	TRBV29-1	14	TRBJ2-3	TGCAGCGTTGCGACAGGGAGTTCCACAGATACGCAGTATTTT	CSVATGSSTDTQYF
TRBD1	.	TRBV7-2	13	TRBJ1-5	TGTGCCAGCAGCCGGACAGGGGATCAGCCCCAGCATTTT	CASSRTGDQPQHF
.	.	TRBV4-3	16	TRBJ2-6	TGCGCCAGCAGCCAAGACCCGGGGGTAGGGGCCAACGTCCTGACTTTC	CASSQDPGVGANVLTF
.	.	TRBV6-5	15	TRBJ2-2	TGTGCCAGCAGACGCAGGGCGGAGGGCACCGGGGAGCTGTTTTTT	CASRRRAEGTGELFF
.	once	TRBV2	13	TRBJ1-1	TGTGCCAGCAGGCGAGGAAGGAACACTGAAGCTTTCTTT	CASRRGRNTEAFF
.	.	TRBV2	15	TRBJ1-1	TGTGCCAGCAGTGATAGGGGGACGGGCTTCACTGAAGCTTTCTTT	CASSDRGTGFTEAFF
TRBD1	once	TRBV2	13	TRBJ1-1	TGTGCCAGCACTCGACAGGGGAACACTGAAGCTTTCTTT	CASTRQGNTEAFF
TRBD1	.	TRBV6-5	15	TRBJ2-2	TGTGCCAGTAAAGACAGGGGGTTGGACACCGGGGAGCTGTTTTTT	CASKDRGLDTGELFF
TRBD1	.	TRBV29-1	15	TRBJ2-7	TGCAGCGTTGAGAAAACGGGACAGGGTTCCTACGAGCAGTACTTC	CSVEKTGQGSYEQYF
TRBD2	.	TRBV30	15	TRBJ2-1	TGTGCCTGGAGTGTATGGACTAGCGGCTACAATGAGCAGTTCTTC	CAWSVWTSGYNEQFF
TRBD2	.	TRBV7-2	15	TRBJ2-2	TGTGCCAGCAGCTCTAGCGGGAGAGGGACCGGGGAGCTGTTTTTT	CASSSSGRGTGELFF
TRBD1	few	TRBV4-1	12	TRBJ1-3	TGCGCCAGCAGCCAAAGAGGGACAGGGGCGGATTTT	CASSQRGTGADF
.	.	TRBV7-2	14	TRBJ2-5	TGTGCCAGCAGCTTATTTGCCCAGGGGGAGACCCAGTACTTC	CASSLFAQGETQYF
TRBD1	.	TRBV29-1	14	TRBJ1-4	TGCAGCGCCCGAACCGGGACAGGGAACGAAAAACTGTTTTTT	CSARTGTGNEKLFF
.	.	TRBV7-7	15	TRBJ2-7	TGTGCCAGCAGCCGGTTCCTGGAGGGCTCCTACGAGCAGTACTTC	CASSRFLEGSYEQYF
TRBD2	.	TRBV5-4	16	TRBJ2-2	TGTGCCAGCAGCTCCTTTCAGGGACTAGACACCGGGGAGCTGTTTTTT	CASSSFQGLDTGELFF
TRBD2	.	TRBV5-1	16	TRBJ2-1	TGCGCCAGCAGCTTCCTAAAGCGGGAGGGCCCCCGTGAGCAGTTCTTC	CASSFLKREGPREQFF
.	.	TRBV7-6	15	TRBJ2-3	TGTGCCAGCAGCTTAGTTGGAGGGGCCTCAGATACGCAGTATTTT	CASSLVGGASDTQYF
.	.	TRBV27	13	TRBJ1-1	TGTGCCAGCAGGCCGAGGGAGAACACTGAAGCTTTCTTT	CASRPRENTEAFF
TRBD2	once	TRBV28	16	TRBJ2-2	TGTGCCAGCGCCTCCCAGGGACTAGTCGGCACCGGGGAGCTGTTTTTT	CASASQGLVGTGELFF
.	.	TRBV21-1	13	TRBJ1-5	TGTGCCAGCCATCAGGGGGTGGATCAGCCCCAGCATTTT	CASHQGVDQPQHF
.	.	TRBV2	14	TRBJ2-2	TGTGCCAGCATCATACTCCCGAACACCGGGGAGCTGTTTTTT	CASIILPNTGELFF
.	.	TRBV5-1	16	TRBJ1-4	TGCGCCAGCAGCCCCCGGGAGGTCTGGGCTAATGAAAAACTGTTTTTT	CASSPREVWANEKLFF
TRBD1	few	TRBV27	13	TRBJ2-7	TGTGCCAGAGCCGGGACAGGGGGATACGAGCAGTACTTC	CARAGTGGYEQYF
TRBD1	once	TRBV18	15	TRBJ1-2	TGTGCCAGCTCACCGCCGGGACAGGGTGGTTATGGCTACACCTTC	CASSPPGQGGYGYTF
TRBD1	.	TRBV6-2/TRBV6-3	15	TRBJ2-1	TGTGCCAGCAGTTTACGGACAGGGTCCTACAATGAGCAGTTCTTC	CASSLRTGSYNEQFF
TRBD1	few	TRBV3-1/TRBV3-2	11	TRBJ2-7	TGTGCCAGCAGATTCACAGGGGTAACGTACTTC	CASRFTGVTYF
TRBD1	.	TRBV28	17	TRBJ1-5	TGTGCCAGCAGTGACCCCCTTTTTGGACAGGTCAATCAGCCCCAGCATTTT	CASSDPLFGQVNQPQHF
.	.	TRBV11-2	14	TRBJ2-2	TGTGCCAGCAGCTTACAGGCGAACACCGGGGAGCTGTTTTTT	CASSLQANTGELFF
.	once	TRBV12-5	13	TRBJ2-5	TGTGCTAGTGGTTTTGCTTCAGGGGAGACCCAGTACTTC	CASGFASGETQYF
TRBD1	.	TRBV2	15	TRBJ2-1	TGTGCCAGCAGGGACAGGGTAGTCCACAACAATGAGCAGTTCTTC	CASRDRVVHNNEQFF
TRBD1	.	TRBV11-3	15	TRBJ2-1	TGTGCCAGCAGCTCCACCGGGACAGGGGCCAATGAGCAGTTCTTC	CASSSTGTGANEQFF
.	.	TRBV7-3	15	TRBJ2-3	TGTGCCAGCAGCTTAACGGACACCCCGGGAGATACGCAGTATTTT	CASSLTDTPGDTQYF
TRBD1	.	TRBV2	15	TRBJ2-5	TGTGCCAGCAGGGAGACAGGGGCGCCTCGGGAGACCCAGTACTTC	CASRETGAPRETQYF
.	.	TRBV19	14	TRBJ1-3	TGTGCCAGTAGTATAACGGTCTCTGGAAACACCATATATTTT	CASSITVSGNTIYF
.	.	TRBV5-1	15	TRBJ2-3	TGCGCCAGCAGTCGAACTCTAGAACCCACAGATACGCAGTATTTT	CASSRTLEPTDTQYF
.	.	TRBV27	15	TRBJ2-3	TGTGCCAGCAGTAATGGGGCCCGGGGCACAGATACGCAGTATTTT	CASSNGARGTDTQYF
.	.	TRBV27	13	TRBJ2-7	TGTGCCAGCAGGGGGCACTCTACCTACGAGCAGTACTTC	CASRGHSTYEQYF
.	.	TRBV4-1	17	TRBJ1-4	TGCGCCAGCCAAGGGACTGCCACAGTTGCAACTAATGAAAAACTGTTTTTT	CASQGTATVATNEKLFF
TRBD1	.	TRBV5-6	17	TRBJ2-7	TGTGCCAGCAGCTTGATGGGACAGGGGGCTGTTAGTAACGAGCAGTACTTC	CASSLMGQGAVSNEQYF